Each of the 18 T cell receptor beta chains below was sequenced from the same sample in a study of blood T cell repertoires in COVID-19. Measured with immunoSEQ multiplex PCR; TCRdb has only the in-frame clones, and not every one. The sample gives some 130,000 clones, 79% of which show up once; 3.5% to 4.5% is in the top ten. Sequencing was carried out using peripheral blood. These TCRs come from a woman aged 80 or older with acute or convalescent COVID-19.

Remarks on this clone: Its ends do not fully match the called genes, so a read error is possible. The chain recombines TRBV7-7 with TRBJ2-1, with 11 positions matching TRBD2. The CDR3 extends over 19 amino acids. The germline gives CDR1 SSHAT, CDR2 FNYEAQ (reference sequence). DNA of the CDR3: TGTGCTAGCAGCTTAATGGAAGGACTAGCGGGTCTCTCCTACAATGAGCAGTTCTTC. Translated: CASSLMEGLAGLSYNEQFF.

The rearrangement links TRBV28 to TRBJ2-1, with 7 bases fitting TRBD2. Germline CDR1 MDHEN, CDR2 SYDVKM. With V trimmed by 10 bases and J by 0 bases, 6 bases remained unmatched. The CDR3 sequence is 14 residues long. CDR3 DNA sequence: TGTGCCACACTAGCGCCGAGCTCCTACAATGAGCAGTTCTTC. Its protein product is CATLAPSSYNEQFF.

The chain combines TRBV3-1 (or the pseudogene TRBV3-2) with TRBJ1-2; 8 bases are a match to TRBD1. Germline V gene lookup returns CDR1 LGHDT and CDR2 YNNKEL (reference sequence). This CDR3 is built from 15 residues. With V trimmed by 0 bases and J by 8 bases, 8 bases remained unmatched. CDR3: CASSQDGQGALGYTF. The CDR3 DNA reads TGTGCCAGCAGCCAAGATGGGCAGGGGGCGCTCGGCTACACCTTC.

V usage is TRBV7-7 and J usage is TRBJ1-5; no clear D. The germline V gene has CDR1 SSHAT and CDR2 FNYEAQ (reference sequence). V lost 5 bases and J lost 5, with 10 bases in between. The CDR3 has 13 amino acids. This CDR3 reads CASSMDSYQPQHF. In DNA form, the CDR3 reads TGTGCCAGCAGCATGGACTCCTATCAGCCCCAGCATTTT.

The chain recombines TRBV7-9 with TRBJ2-3, with TRBD1 as a possible D gene (5 bases). Per germline, CDR1 SEHNR and CDR2 FQNEAQ (reference sequence). The CDR3 contains 14 residues. V dropped 1 base and J dropped 1 base, with 6 bases sitting between them. CDR3: CASSLEGRTDTQYF. The CDR3 nucleotides are TGTGCCAGCAGCTTAGAGGGGCGCACAGATACGCAGTATTTT. The full variable domain, completed using reference TRBV7-9 and TRBJ2-3, is DTGVSQNPRHKITKRGQNVTFRCDPISEHNRLYWYRQTLGQGPEFLTYFQNEAQLEKSRLLSDRFSAERPKGSFSTLEIQRTEQGDSAMYLCASSLEGRTDTQYFGPGTRLTVL.

This rearrangement joins TRBV4-3 to TRBJ2-7; TRBD2 matches at 15 bases. With 0 bases clipped from V and 2 bases from J, the junction kept 8 bases outside the gene matches. Germline CDR1 LGHNA, CDR2 YSLEER. The CDR3 loop spans 19 amino acids. The CDR3 spells CASSQDDGTSGGWPYEQYF. CDR3 bases: TGCGCCAGCAGCCAAGACGACGGGACTAGCGGGGGGTGGCCCTACGAGCAGTACTTC.

The gene calls are TRBV21-1 and TRBJ1-5; no check of the table's D call, TRBD1, against the DNA was made. TRBV21-1 is tagged as a pseudogene. The CDR3 consists of 13 residues. The CDR3 nucleotides are TGTGCCAGCAATGGGGCCCCGGATTGGCCCCAGCATTTT. Amino acid sequence: CASNGAPDWPQHF.

J is TRBJ2-2 and V is TRBV30; possible D gene TRBD2, 5 bases. The V end lost 5 bases, the J end lost 6 bases, and 13 bases lay between the germline ends. Germline assignment: CDR1 GTSNPN and CDR2 SVGIG (reference sequence). The CDR3 contains 13 residues. This CDR3 reads CAWSPLGAGELFF. For the CDR3, the DNA is TGTGCCTGGTCTCCGCTCGGGGCCGGGGAGCTGTTTTTT.

The chain joins TRBV5-6 to TRBJ2-5; TRBD2 aligns across 8 bases. Looked up from germline, CDR1 is SGHDT and CDR2 is YYEEEE. V gave up 1 base and J gave up 5 bases; unmatched junction bases: 4. The CDR3 has 14 amino acids. As DNA, the CDR3 is TGTGCCAGCAGCTTGAGACTAGCGAGGGAGACCCAGTACTTC. This encodes CASSLRLARETQYF.

The chain recombines TRBV30 with TRBJ1-2; D unclear. CDR3 size: 13 residues. CDR1 GTSNPN and CDR2 SVGIG come from the germline V gene (reference sequence). V gave up 3 bases and J gave up 7 bases, with 15 bases separating them. CDR3 sequence reads: CAWRRAAVGGYTF. CDR3 sequence (DNA): TGTGCCTGGAGGCGGGCGGCGGTAGGTGGCTACACCTTC.

V is TRBV2 and J is TRBJ1-2; tentative D call: TRBD1 (5 bases). The V gene lost 6 bases and the J gene lost 6 bases, with 14 bases spanning the gap. Germline CDR1 and CDR2: SNHLY and FYNNEI. This CDR3 has 13 residues. The CDR3: CASSAIRVDGYTF. CDR3 DNA sequence: TGTGCCAGCAGCGCTATCAGGGTAGATGGCTACACCTTC. The full variable domain, in which reference TRBV2 and TRBJ1-2 provide the parts outside the CDR3, is EPEVTQTPSHQVTQMGQEVILRCVPISNHLYFYWYRQILGQKVEFLVSFYNNEISEKSEIFDDQFSVERPDGSNFTLKIRSTKLEDSAMYFCASSAIRVDGYTFGSGTRLTVV.

The chain joins TRBV6-2 or TRBV6-3 to TRBJ2-5, with a weak D call TRBD2 (6 bases). The germline V and J ends were trimmed by 0 bases and 5 bases, with 13 bases remaining between them. This CDR3 spans 15 amino acids. In germline, CDR1 is MNHEY, CDR2 SVGEGT. CDR3 DNA: TGTGCCAGCAGTTACTCATTTGGGGGAGGCGAGACCCAGTACTTC. It specifies CASSYSFGGGETQYF.

This clone appeared a few times. This chain uses TRBV7-9 with TRBJ1-1; D is unresolved. This CDR3 is 14 amino acids long. V dropped 4 bases and J dropped 1 base, with 10 bases sitting between them. CDR1 and CDR2 from the germline V gene are SEHNR and FQNEAQ (reference sequence). The CDR3: CASSYSGPNTEAFF. CDR3 DNA sequence: TGTGCCAGCAGCTACAGTGGTCCGAACACTGAAGCTTTCTTT.

The chain joins TRBV6-2 or TRBV6-3 to TRBJ2-3; the match to TRBD2 covers 9 bases. With V trimmed by 4 bases and J by 7 bases, 3 bases remained unmatched. Germline lookup yields CDR1 MNHEY and CDR2 SVGEGT. The CDR3 is 13 residues long. The CDR3 DNA sequence: TGTGCCAGCAGTTTAGCGGGAGCGTATACGCAGTATTTT. Translated: CASSLAGAYTQYF.

This clone was detected a few times. The chain recombines TRBV5-1 with TRBJ2-7; 7 nucleotides match TRBD2. The germline V gene has CDR1 SGHRS and CDR2 YFSETQ. Trimming took 1 base from V and 2 from J; bases not matched to a gene: 6. This CDR3 comprises 15 residues. The DNA of the CDR3 is TGCGCCAGCAGCTTGAACGGCGGGGGAACCTACGAGCAGTACTTC. Encoded protein: CASSLNGGGTYEQYF.

The gene calls are TRBV9 and TRBJ2-1; TRBD2 aligns across 9 bases. With 4 bases clipped from V and 6 bases from J, the junction kept 8 bases outside the gene matches. Germline V CDR1 and CDR2: SGDLS, YYNGEE. This CDR3 comprises 15 residues. DNA of the CDR3: TGTGCCAGCAGCCGCGGGGGGGCATGGGGCAATGAGCAGTTCTTC. Translated, it gives CASSRGGAWGNEQFF.

This clone occurred a few times. V and J are TRBV7-2 and TRBJ1-2; weak D call: TRBD1 (5 bases). The CDR3 extends over 14 amino acids. V gave up 5 bases and J gave up 8 bases, with 18 bases separating them. The germline V gene has CDR1 SGHTA and CDR2 FQGNSA. The CDR3 DNA reads TGTGCCAGCAGCCTTAGAAGGGGCGGCGAGGGCTACACCTTC. This sequence encodes CASSLRRGGEGYTF.

The chain has TRBV7-9 and TRBJ2-4; TRBD1 aligns across 7 bases. CDR1 is SEHNR, CDR2 FQNEAQ, per germline (reference sequence). CDR3 length: 16 amino acids. V dropped 4 bases and J dropped 3; count of bases not matched to a gene: 9. CDR3 sequence reads: CASSSWTGAIKNIQYF. The CDR3 DNA reads as TGTGCCAGCAGCTCCTGGACAGGAGCAATCAAAAACATTCAGTACTTC.